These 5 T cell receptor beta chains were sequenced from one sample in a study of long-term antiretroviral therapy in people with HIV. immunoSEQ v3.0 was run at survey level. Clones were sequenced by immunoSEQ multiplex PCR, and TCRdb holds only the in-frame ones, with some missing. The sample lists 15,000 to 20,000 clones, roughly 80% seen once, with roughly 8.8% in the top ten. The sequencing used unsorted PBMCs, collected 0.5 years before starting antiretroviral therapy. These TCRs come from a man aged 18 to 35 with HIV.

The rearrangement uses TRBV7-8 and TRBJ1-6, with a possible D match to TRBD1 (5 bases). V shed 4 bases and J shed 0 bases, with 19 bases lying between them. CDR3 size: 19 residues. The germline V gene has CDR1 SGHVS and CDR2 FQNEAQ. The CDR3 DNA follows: TGTGCCAGCAGCTGGAAGGGGCCGGCAGTAAGCTCCTATAATTCACCCCTCCACTTT. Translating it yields CASSWKGPAVSSYNSPLHF.

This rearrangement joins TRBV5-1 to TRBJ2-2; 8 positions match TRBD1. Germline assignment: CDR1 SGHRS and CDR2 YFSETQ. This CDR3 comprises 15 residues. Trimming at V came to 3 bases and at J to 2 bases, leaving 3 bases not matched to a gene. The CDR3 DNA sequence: TGCGCCAGCAGCTGGACAGGGAGTAACACCGGGGAGCTGTTTTTT. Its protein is CASSWTGSNTGELFF.

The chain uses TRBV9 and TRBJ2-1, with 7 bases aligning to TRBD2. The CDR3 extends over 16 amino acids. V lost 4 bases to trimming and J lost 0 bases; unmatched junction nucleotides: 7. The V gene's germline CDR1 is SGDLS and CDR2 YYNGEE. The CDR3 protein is CASSRGGEPSYNEQFF. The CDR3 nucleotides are TGTGCCAGCAGCCGGGGAGGGGAACCCTCCTACAATGAGCAGTTCTTC.

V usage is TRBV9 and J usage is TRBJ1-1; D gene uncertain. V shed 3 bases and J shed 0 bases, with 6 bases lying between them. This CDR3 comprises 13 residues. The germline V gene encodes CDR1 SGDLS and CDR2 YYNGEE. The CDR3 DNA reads TGTGCCAGCAGCGCCCCGTTGAACACTGAAGCTTTCTTT. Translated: CASSAPLNTEAFF.

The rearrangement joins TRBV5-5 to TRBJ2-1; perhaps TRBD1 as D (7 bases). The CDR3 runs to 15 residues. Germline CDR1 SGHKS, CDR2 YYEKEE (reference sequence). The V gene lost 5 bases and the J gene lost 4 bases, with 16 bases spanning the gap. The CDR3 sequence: CASSGGDSLYNEQFF. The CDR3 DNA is TGTGCCAGCAGTGGAGGGGACAGCCTTTACAATGAGCAGTTCTTC.